The next 32 T cell receptor beta chains were all read from a single sample in a study of blood T cell repertoires in COVID-19. Some clones are missing from TCRdb's copy, which holds only in-frame ones; the method was immunoSEQ multiplex PCR. The sample has approximately 46,000 clones; 90% are singletons. Sequenced input: peripheral blood. The receptors derive from a man aged 50-60 years with active COVID-19.

This sequence joins TRBV28 and TRBJ1-6; D is undetermined. The V and J ends lost 9 bases and 5 bases respectively, with 14 bases between them. The length of the CDR3 is 14 residues. The germline CDR1 and CDR2 sequences are MDHEN and SYDVKM. The CDR3 sequence: CASVTDGDNSPLHF. DNA for the CDR3: TGTGCCAGTGTTACCGACGGAGATAATTCACCCCTCCACTTT. The full variable domain, completed using reference TRBV28 and TRBJ1-6, is DVKVTQSSRYLVKRTGEKVFLECVQDMDHENMFWYRQDPGLGLRLIYFSYDVKMKEKGDIPEGYSVSREKKERFSLILESASTNQTSMYLCASVTDGDNSPLHFGNGTRLTVT.

The chain links TRBV5-6 to TRBJ1-5; TRBD1 matches 8 bases. Germline lookup yields CDR1 SGHDT and CDR2 YYEEEE. Trimming at V came to 5 bases and at J to 0 bases, leaving 4 bases not matched to a gene. The CDR3 is 15 amino acids. The CDR3, as DNA: TGTGCCAGCAGGCGGGGACAGGATAGCAATCAGCCCCAGCATTTT. This encodes CASRRGQDSNQPQHF.

This chain connects TRBV5-5 to TRBJ1-1, with D possibly TRBD1 on 6 matching bases. The germline V gene encodes CDR1 SGHKS and CDR2 YYEKEE (reference sequence). The CDR3 covers 15 residues. With 0 bases removed from V and 1 base from J, the gap between germline ends came to 10 bases. CDR3 protein: CASSLVGARNTEAFF. CDR3 sequence (DNA): TGTGCCAGCAGCTTGGTGGGGGCTCGGAACACTGAAGCTTTCTTT. Based on the CDR3 plus reference TRBV5-5 and TRBJ1-1, the full variable domain is DAGVTQSPTHLIKTRGQQVTLRCSPISGHKSVSWYQQVLGQGPQFIFQYYEKEERGRGNFPDRFSARQFPNYSSELNVNALLLGDSALYLCASSLVGARNTEAFFGQGTRLTVV.

The sample holds a few counts of this clone. The chain joins TRBV6-1 to TRBJ2-7; TRBD2 is a possible D gene (6 bases). CDR3 length: 15 residues. V gave up 2 bases and J gave up 6 bases, with 17 bases separating them. The germline V gene encodes CDR1 MNHNS and CDR2 SASEGT. The DNA for the CDR3 is TGTGCCAGCAGTGAATTATTAGGGGACTTATCCGAGCAGTACTTC. It translates to CASSELLGDLSEQYF.

The chain has TRBV2 and TRBJ1-5; 9 bases line up with TRBD1. V shed 6 bases, J shed 4 bases, and the junction held 4 bases outside the gene matches. Germline CDR1 SNHLY, CDR2 FYNNEI. CDR3 size: 14 residues. The DNA of the CDR3 is TGTGCCAGCAGGAAAGGGACAGGGAATCAGCCCCAGCATTTT. Residues: CASRKGTGNQPQHF.

The J gene is TRBJ1-1, the V gene TRBV2; 8 positions agree with TRBD1. CDR3 size: 13 residues. Germline assignment: CDR1 SNHLY and CDR2 FYNNEI. V was pared by 7 bases and J by 2 bases, with 3 bases of the junction left unmatched. The CDR3 sequence is CASMGQANTEAFF. For the CDR3, the DNA is TGTGCCAGCATGGGACAGGCTAACACTGAAGCTTTCTTT. Full variable domain (outside the CDR3, taken from reference TRBV2 and TRBJ1-1): EPEVTQTPSHQVTQMGQEVILRCVPISNHLYFYWYRQILGQKVEFLVSFYNNEISEKSEIFDDQFSVERPDGSNFTLKIRSTKLEDSAMYFCASMGQANTEAFFGQGTRLTVV.

This clone has a single count. The chain has TRBV6-6 and TRBJ2-4; TRBD1 matches 10 bases. V dropped 5 bases and J dropped 0; count of bases not matched to a gene: 7. Germline-derived CDR1 and CDR2 are MNHNY and SVGAGI (reference sequence). There are 17 residues in the CDR3. CDR3 in DNA: TGTGCCAGCAGTCCCGGACAGGGGGTACTAGCCAAAAACATTCAGTACTTC. It specifies CASSPGQGVLAKNIQYF.

The V gene is TRBV18, the J gene TRBJ1-6; perhaps TRBD1 as D (6 bases). Germline lookup yields CDR1 KGHSH and CDR2 LQKENI. Trimming shortened V by 3 bases and J by 7 bases, and 16 bases separated the two germline ends. The CDR3 contains 16 residues. CDR3 DNA: TGTGCCAGCTCACCGTCCGGGGGGGGGCACAATTCACCCCTCCACTTT. As protein: CASSPSGGGHNSPLHF. Filled out from reference TRBV18 and TRBJ1-6, the complete variable domain reads NAGVMQNPRHLVRRRGQEARLRCSPMKGHSHVYWYRQLPEEGLKFMVYLQKENIIDESGMPKERFSAEFPKEGPSILRIQQVVRGDSAAYFCASSPSGGGHNSPLHFGNGTRLTVT.

This sequence joins TRBV3-1 (or the pseudogene TRBV3-2) and TRBJ2-5; tentatively, D is TRBD1 (6 bases). V was trimmed by 0 bases and J by 6 bases, leaving 20 bases between them. The germline CDR1 and CDR2 sequences are LGHDT and YNNKEL (reference sequence). CDR3 length: 17 amino acids. The CDR3 DNA reads as TGTGCCAGCAGCCAAGATATCTGGGATACCCAGGGGAAGACCCAGTACTTC. Amino acid sequence: CASSQDIWDTQGKTQYF.

The J gene is TRBJ2-7, the V gene TRBV7-8; the D gene is possibly TRBD1 (6 bases). Germline V gene data show CDR1 as SGHVS and CDR2 as FQNEAQ. The CDR3 spans 14 residues. V shed 5 bases and J shed 0 bases, with 11 bases lying between them. The CDR3 here is CASSRLDSSYEQYF. In DNA, the CDR3 is TGTGCCAGCAGCCGGTTGGACAGCTCCTACGAGCAGTACTTC.

This chain joins TRBV7-6 and TRBJ1-5; D is ambiguous. The CDR3 runs to 15 residues. Trimming stripped 5 bases from V and 1 base from J, with 12 bases between. The V gene's germline CDR1 is SGHVS and CDR2 FNYEAQ. CDR3 nucleotides: TGTGCCAGCAGCGCCGGTTATAAAAGCAATCAGCCCCAGCATTTT. Its translation: CASSAGYKSNQPQHF.

This rearrangement joins TRBV27 to TRBJ2-3; D call uncertain. The V gene's germline CDR1 is MNHEY and CDR2 SMNVEV (reference sequence). The CDR3 contains 13 residues. V was shortened by 8 bases and J by 4 bases, with 13 bases between the two germline ends. The CDR3 loop is CASSFREADTQYF. In DNA, the CDR3 is TGTGCCAGCTCCTTCCGCGAAGCAGATACGCAGTATTTT.

The gene calls are TRBV9 and TRBJ2-1; 7 nucleotides line up with TRBD1. The CDR3 contains 15 residues. Germline assignment: CDR1 SGDLS and CDR2 YYNGEE. V dropped 5 bases and J dropped 0; count of bases not matched to a gene: 5. The CDR3 DNA is TGTGCCAGCAGTGAGACAGGGAGCTCCTACAATGAGCAGTTCTTC. Translating it yields CASSETGSSYNEQFF.

The rearrangement uses TRBV18 and TRBJ2-1; TRBD2 agrees at 11 bases. CDR3 size: 16 residues. The ends lost 3 bases at V and 8 bases at J; junction bases unmatched: 9. Germline CDR1 KGHSH, CDR2 LQKENI. CDR3 in DNA: TGTGCCAGCTCACCGGAACTAGCGGGGGCGAGGGATGAGCAGTTCTTC. It codes for CASSPELAGARDEQFF.

The chain recombines TRBV27 with TRBJ1-2, with 7 positions matching TRBD1. The trim removed 0 bases at V and 4 bases at J, leaving 8 bases unmatched. The CDR3 is 16 residues long. Germline CDR1 MNHEY, CDR2 SMNVEV (reference sequence). The CDR3 DNA reads as TGTGCCAGCAGTTTATCGGTTCCCGACAGGGTCTATGGCTACACCTTC. Amino acid sequence: CASSLSVPDRVYGYTF.

This chain links TRBV18 with TRBJ2-2, with TRBD1 as a possible D gene (6 bases). Trimming pared 3 bases from V and 4 bases from J, leaving 15 bases between. Per germline, CDR1 KGHSH and CDR2 LQKENI. This CDR3 spans 16 amino acids. The CDR3 region has the DNA TGTGCCAGCTCACCTAGATCGGCAGGGGCCACCGGGGAGCTGTTTTTT. Encoded protein: CASSPRSAGATGELFF.

The chain uses TRBV7-2 and TRBJ2-5; a possible D gene is TRBD1 (6 bases). CDR3 length: 14 residues. CDR1 SGHTA and CDR2 FQGNSA come from the germline V gene. V dropped 5 bases and J dropped 3 bases, with 13 bases sitting between them. In nucleotides, the CDR3 is TGTGCCAGCAGCGCCGGGACAAGTAAAGAGACCCAGTACTTC. This translates into CASSAGTSKETQYF.

This CDR3 is CSASWGGTQYF. CDR3 DNA: TGCAGTGCTAGCTGGGGGGGAACCCAGTACTTC. The chain recombines TRBV20-1 with TRBJ2-5; 7 bases line up with TRBD2. CDR3 length equals 11 residues. CDR1 is DFQATT, CDR2 SNEGSKA, per germline (reference sequence). V shed 3 bases and J 8 bases; nucleotides not matched to a gene: 3.

Written as DNA, the CDR3 is TGTGCCAGCAGCCGGACAGCCTTGTACGAGCAGTACTTC. This translates into CASSRTALYEQYF. The gene calls are TRBV7-2 and TRBJ2-7, with D maybe TRBD1 (6 bases). Trimming took 5 bases from V and 4 from J, leaving 12 bases between them. The CDR3 contains 13 residues. The germline gives CDR1 SGHTA, CDR2 FQGNSA.

The chain carries TRBV19 and TRBJ2-5; 7 bases agree with TRBD1. With 5 bases clipped from V and 3 bases from J, the junction kept 9 bases outside the gene matches. This CDR3 is built from 15 residues. Germline loops: CDR1 LNHDA, CDR2 SQIVND (reference sequence). Here the CDR3 DNA reads TGTGCCAGTAGTCATGTTCGACAGGGTGAAGAGACCCAGTACTTC. Translating gives CASSHVRQGEETQYF.

The rearrangement joins TRBV19 to TRBJ1-3; D gene unclear. Germline lookup yields CDR1 LNHDA and CDR2 SQIVND (reference sequence). Trimming removed 8 bases at V and 4 bases at J, with 21 bases between. The CDR3 runs to 16 residues. CDR3 sequence: CASQSLSRGGGNTIYF. CDR3 DNA: TGTGCCAGTCAGTCGTTAAGCCGGGGTGGCGGAAACACCATATATTTT.

Details on this clone: Additional DNA sequences in this sample encode the identical CDR3. This chain joins TRBV18 and TRBJ1-1, with unresolved D. This CDR3 spans 13 amino acids. V was shortened by 2 bases and J by 1 base, with 5 bases between the two germline ends. Germline CDR1 is KGHSH and CDR2 is LQKENI. This CDR3 is CASSPGENTEAFF. In nucleotides, the CDR3 is TGTGCCAGCTCACCAGGAGAGAACACTGAAGCTTTCTTT.

The V gene is TRBV12-5, the J gene TRBJ2-3; D is possibly TRBD2 (5 bases). There are 16 residues in the CDR3. Trimming cost V 5 bases and J 0 bases, with 15 bases left between them. Germline V gives CDR1 LGHNT, CDR2 FRNRAP. CDR3 loop: CASGPTVPGSTDTQYF. The CDR3, as DNA: TGTGCTAGTGGTCCCACAGTCCCGGGGAGCACAGATACGCAGTATTTT.

V and J are TRBV6-1 and TRBJ1-5; the D gene is possibly TRBD1 (6 bases). CDR1 is MNHNS and CDR2 is SASEGT in the germline V gene. The CDR3 extends over 19 amino acids. Trimming stripped 0 bases from V and 1 base from J, with 19 bases between. CDR3 coding DNA: TGTGCCAGCAGTGAAGCAGAGGACAGCCCCAGTTGGAGCAATCAGCCCCAGCATTTT. Its protein product is CASSEAEDSPSWSNQPQHF.

V and J are TRBV27 and TRBJ2-2, with D perhaps TRBD1 (6 bases). Germline lookup yields CDR1 MNHEY and CDR2 SMNVEV (reference sequence). This CDR3 has 16 amino acids. V gave up 6 bases and J gave up 4 bases, with 18 bases separating them. CDR3 residues: CASRTDSTLITGELFF. In DNA form, the CDR3 reads TGTGCCAGCAGGACGGACAGCACACTAATCACCGGGGAGCTGTTTTTT.

The chain recombines TRBV7-2 with TRBJ1-6; 8 nucleotides match TRBD1. CDR3 size: 16 residues. V dropped 4 bases and J dropped 6; count of bases not matched to a gene: 8. Germline lookup yields CDR1 SGHTA and CDR2 FQGNSA. CDR3 residues: CASSSPTGGSNSPLHF. The CDR3 nucleotides are TGTGCCAGCAGCTCGCCCACAGGGGGAAGTAATTCACCCCTCCACTTT.

The CDR3 sequence is CASSLARTGQPQHF. The CDR3 nucleotides are TGTGCCAGCAGCTTAGCCCGTACGGGTCAGCCCCAGCATTTT. The chain recombines TRBV7-8 with TRBJ1-5; D not resolved. This CDR3 has 14 residues. Trimming shortened V by 0 bases and J by 6 bases, and 9 bases separated the two germline ends. CDR1 and CDR2 (germline): SGHVS, FQNEAQ.

V and J are TRBV4-3 and TRBJ1-6; the D gene is possibly TRBD1 (6 bases). Trimming shortened V by 5 bases and J by 3 bases, and 11 bases separated the two germline ends. CDR3 length equals 15 residues. Germline V gene data show CDR1 as LGHNA and CDR2 as YSLEER. The CDR3 loop reads CASSSGQIYNSPLHF. DNA for the CDR3: TGCGCCAGCAGCTCGGGACAAATCTATAATTCACCCCTCCACTTT.

This clone was detected only once. J is TRBJ2-7 and V is TRBV3-1 (or the pseudogene TRBV3-2); D is ambiguous. Germline CDR1 is LGHDT and CDR2 is YNNKEL (reference sequence). The CDR3 consists of 15 residues. V was shortened by 0 bases and J by 0 bases, with 9 bases between the two germline ends. The CDR3 loop is CASSQEAVGSYEQYF. The CDR3 DNA follows: TGTGCCAGCAGCCAAGAAGCCGTCGGCTCCTACGAGCAGTACTTC.

This clone was picked up a small number of times. V gene TRBV28 combines with J gene TRBJ1-2; maybe TRBD1 (5 bases). The CDR3 is made up of 13 amino acids. Germline V CDR1 and CDR2: MDHEN, SYDVKM. Trimming removed 6 bases at V and 3 bases at J, with 11 bases between. The CDR3 DNA follows: TGTGCCAGCAGCCCAGGGTTGTACTATGGCTACACCTTC. Translated: CASSPGLYYGYTF.

V usage is TRBV18 and J usage is TRBJ1-2; no firm D call. The length of the CDR3 is 12 residues. Per germline, CDR1 KGHSH and CDR2 LQKENI. Trimming left V 2 bases short and J 7 bases short, with 8 bases between. This CDR3 reads CASSPGPFGYTF. Written as DNA, the CDR3 is TGTGCCAGCTCACCAGGGCCATTTGGCTACACCTTC.

The V call is TRBV18, the J call TRBJ2-1; TRBD2 might be the D (6 bases). The CDR3 is made up of 15 amino acids. V shed 2 bases and J shed 6 bases, with 14 bases lying between them. Germline loops: CDR1 KGHSH, CDR2 LQKENI. The CDR3 spells CASSPGGNTGNEQFF. The DNA for the CDR3 is TGTGCCAGCTCACCAGGCGGGAACACAGGCAATGAGCAGTTCTTC. The full variable domain, completed using reference TRBV18 and TRBJ2-1, is NAGVMQNPRHLVRRRGQEARLRCSPMKGHSHVYWYRQLPEEGLKFMVYLQKENIIDESGMPKERFSAEFPKEGPSILRIQQVVRGDSAAYFCASSPGGNTGNEQFFGPGTRLTVL.